These T cell receptor beta chains were read from a single sample in a study of T cell changes during pregnancy in multiple sclerosis. Using immunoSEQ multiplex PCR, the repertoire was profiled, and TCRdb retains in-frame clones only, with some absent. Here the sample spans tens of thousands of clones, around nine tenths being singletons. This material consisted of CD4+ T cells from peripheral blood mononuclear cells, taken in the second trimester of pregnancy. These receptors were collected from a female donor with multiple sclerosis, enrolled in a pregnancy study. Each CDR3 is given with its conserved first and last residue. A D gene is named only where the DNA matches it firmly. Clone size is stated in some rows and not others, as once, few, many or a class when expanded.

size	J	V	D	CDR3	DNA
.	TRBJ2-3	TRBV4-2	TRBD2	CASSQDLASGDYTDTQYF	TGTGCCAGCAGCCAAGACTTGGCTAGCGGGGATTACACAGATACGCAGTATTTT
.	TRBJ2-7	TRBV19	TRBD2	CASSASGGSYEQYF	TGTGCCAGTAGTGCTAGCGGGGGGTCCTACGAGCAGTACTTC
.	TRBJ1-1	TRBV5-6	TRBD1	CASSLPTGRTEAFF	TGTGCCAGCAGCTTACCGACAGGGAGGACTGAAGCTTTCTTT
.	TRBJ1-5	TRBV19	TRBD1	CASSMNRDRDPTSNQPQHF	TGTGCCAGTAGTATGAACCGGGACAGGGACCCTACTAGCAATCAGCCCCAGCATTTT
once	TRBJ1-1	TRBV30	TRBD1	CAWSGGQGAGTEAFF	TGTGCCTGGAGTGGGGGACAGGGGGCTGGGACTGAAGCTTTCTTT
.	TRBJ1-6	TRBV30	.	CAWNIRTAGDVYNSPLHF	TGTGCCTGGAATATCCGGACAGCCGGGGATGTTTATAATTCACCCCTCCACTTT
.	TRBJ1-1	TRBV4-1	.	CASSQESRGRTEAFF	TGCGCCAGCAGCCAAGAATCCAGGGGTCGCACTGAAGCTTTCTTT
.	TRBJ2-7	TRBV5-4	TRBD2	CASSQVTRTSGTYEQYF	TGTGCCAGCAGCCAAGTCACCCGCACTAGCGGGACCTACGAGCAGTACTTC
.	TRBJ2-1	TRBV27	TRBD2	CASSFLTSGRYNEQFF	TGTGCCAGCAGTTTTCTGACTAGCGGGAGGTACAATGAGCAGTTCTTC
.	TRBJ2-7	TRBV7-2	TRBD2	CASSATSGPSYEQYF	TGTGCCAGCAGTGCTACTAGCGGGCCATCCTACGAGCAGTACTTC
.	TRBJ1-3	TRBV15	TRBD1	CATSHSQGRSGNTIYF	TGTGCCACCAGCCATTCACAGGGGCGGTCTGGAAACACCATATATTTT
.	TRBJ1-2	TRBV14	.	CASSPTTGPGGYGYTF	TGTGCCAGCAGCCCCACAACAGGACCGGGAGGGTATGGCTACACCTTC
.	TRBJ2-6	TRBV2	.	CASSEQNSGANVLTF	TGTGCCAGCAGTGAACAGAACTCTGGGGCCAACGTCCTGACTTTC
.	TRBJ2-1	TRBV4-1	.	CASSPRGAPKSSYNEQFF	TGCGCCAGCAGCCCCCGCGGAGCGCCTAAGAGCTCCTACAATGAGCAGTTCTTC
.	TRBJ1-1	TRBV7-9	.	CASSLSVMNENTEAFF	TGTGCCAGCAGCTTATCAGTTATGAACGAGAACACTGAAGCTTTCTTT
once	TRBJ1-2	TRBV19	TRBD1	CASSIGFGRGGALHYGYTF	TGTGCCAGTAGTATTGGCTTTGGGAGAGGGGGCGCACTACACTATGGCTACACCTTC
.	TRBJ2-7	TRBV7-2	.	CASSYPQVYEQYF	TGTGCCAGCAGCTACCCACAGGTCTACGAGCAGTACTTC
.	TRBJ2-2	TRBV30	.	CAWSTSKGGELFF	TGTGCCTGGAGTACTAGCAAGGGGGGGGAGCTGTTTTTT
.	TRBJ2-3	TRBV5-1	.	CASSLAQTTDTQYF	TGCGCCAGCAGCTTGGCACAGACCACAGATACGCAGTATTTT
.	TRBJ2-7	TRBV28	TRBD1	CASSSGTDYEQYF	TGTGCCAGCAGTTCCGGGACAGACTACGAGCAGTACTTC
.	TRBJ1-4	TRBV10-2	TRBD1	CASSGTGFNEKLFF	TGCGCCAGCAGCGGGACAGGCTTTAATGAAAAACTGTTTTTT
.	TRBJ1-2	TRBV5-1	.	CASSLDWGGKGYTF	TGCGCCAGCAGCTTGGATTGGGGGGGAAAGGGCTACACCTTC
.	TRBJ2-1	TRBV11-3	.	CASSKLTSYNEQFF	TGTGCCAGCAGCAAATTGACTTCCTACAATGAGCAGTTCTTC
.	TRBJ2-1	TRBV2	.	CASRLEGLSYNEQFF	TGTGCCAGCAGACTGGAGGGTCTGTCCTACAATGAGCAGTTCTTC
.	TRBJ1-6	TRBV10-3	TRBD1	CAISESTGVNSPLHF	TGTGCCATCAGTGAGTCGACAGGGGTTAATTCACCCCTCCACTTT
.	TRBJ1-1	TRBV5-6	.	CASSRRGHSTEAFF	TGTGCCAGCAGCCGCCGTGGACACTCCACCGAAGCTTTCTTT
.	TRBJ1-6	TRBV7-9	.	CASSSPGENSPLHF	TGTGCCAGCAGCTCGCCGGGGGAGAATTCACCCCTCCACTTT
.	TRBJ1-1	TRBV29-1	.	CSVSGTEAFF	TGCAGCGTGAGTGGCACTGAAGCTTTCTTT
.	TRBJ1-1	TRBV19	.	CASSGRTEAFF	TGTGCCAGTAGTGGGAGGACTGAAGCTTTCTTT
.	TRBJ2-1	TRBV11-3	.	CASSFWAGSSYNEQFF	TGTGCCAGCAGCTTTTGGGCGGGGAGCTCCTACAATGAGCAGTTCTTC
.	TRBJ2-1	TRBV6-5	.	CASSSRFEQFF	TGTGCCAGCAGTTCCCGGTTTGAGCAGTTCTTC
.	TRBJ1-2	TRBV7-2	.	CASSPPAEGYGYTF	TGTGCCAGCAGCCCCCCCGCAGAGGGCTATGGCTACACCTTC